This T cell receptor beta chain was sequenced in a study of OX40 agonist ivuxolimab in advanced cancers. About the research overall: Earlier anti-PD-1, anti-PD-L1 or anti-CTLA-4 therapy was permitted; around 40% had received some.

The length of the CDR3 is 15 residues. CDR1 is SGHTA, CDR2 FQGTGA, per germline. V was clipped by 3 bases and J by 2 bases, with 14 bases between them. Assay used: immunoSEQ multiplex PCR; TCRdb lists only in-frame clones, some missing. The sample consists of some 73,000 clones, 86% of them appearing once. The chain combines TRBV7-3 with TRBJ2-7; D unresolved. This clonotype originated in an adult with an advanced solid tumor such as melanoma, head and neck, liver or kidney cancer. The sample was CD4+ or CD8+ T cells sorted from blood, taken in a trial of the OX40 agonist ivuxolimab. The CDR3 nucleotides are TGTGCCAGCAGCTTCGAGCAGCCGAGTACCTACGAGCAGTACTTC. Protein: CASSFEQPSTYEQYF.